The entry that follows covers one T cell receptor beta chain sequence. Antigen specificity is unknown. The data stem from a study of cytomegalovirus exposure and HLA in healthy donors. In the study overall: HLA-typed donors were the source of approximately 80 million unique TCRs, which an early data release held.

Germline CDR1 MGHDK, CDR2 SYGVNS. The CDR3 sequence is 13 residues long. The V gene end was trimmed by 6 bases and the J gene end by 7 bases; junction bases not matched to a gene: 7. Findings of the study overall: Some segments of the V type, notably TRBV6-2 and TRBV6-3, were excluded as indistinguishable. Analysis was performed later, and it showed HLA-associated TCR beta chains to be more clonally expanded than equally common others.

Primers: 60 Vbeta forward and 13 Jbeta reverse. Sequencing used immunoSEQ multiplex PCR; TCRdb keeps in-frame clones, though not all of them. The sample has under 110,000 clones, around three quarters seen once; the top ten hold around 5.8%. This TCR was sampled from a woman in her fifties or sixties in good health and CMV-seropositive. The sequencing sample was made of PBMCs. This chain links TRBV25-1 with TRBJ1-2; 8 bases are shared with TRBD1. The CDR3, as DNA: TGTGCCAGCAGACAAGGACAGGGACGTGGCTACACCTTC. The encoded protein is CASRQGQGRGYTF.